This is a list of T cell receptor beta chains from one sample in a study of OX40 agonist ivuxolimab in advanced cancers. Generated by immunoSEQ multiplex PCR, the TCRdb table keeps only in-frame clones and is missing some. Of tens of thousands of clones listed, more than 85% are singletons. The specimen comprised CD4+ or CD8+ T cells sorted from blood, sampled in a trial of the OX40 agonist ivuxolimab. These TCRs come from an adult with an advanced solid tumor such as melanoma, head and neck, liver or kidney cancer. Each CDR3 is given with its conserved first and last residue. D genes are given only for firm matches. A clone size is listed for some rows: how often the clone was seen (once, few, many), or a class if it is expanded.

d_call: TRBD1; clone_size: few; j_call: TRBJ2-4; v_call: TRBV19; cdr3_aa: CASSPTTGDVIQYF; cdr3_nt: TGTGCCAGTAGTCCGACGACAGGGGACGTAATTCAGTACTTC
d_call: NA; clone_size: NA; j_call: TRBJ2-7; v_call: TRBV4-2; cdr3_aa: CASSQDGNQDYEQYF; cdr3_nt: TGTGCCAGCAGCCAAGATGGAAACCAGGACTACGAGCAGTACTTC
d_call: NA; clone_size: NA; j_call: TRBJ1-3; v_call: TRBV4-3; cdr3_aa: CASSQEISLAGNTIYF; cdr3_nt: TGCGCCAGCAGCCAAGAGATTAGTCTCGCTGGAAACACCATATATTTT
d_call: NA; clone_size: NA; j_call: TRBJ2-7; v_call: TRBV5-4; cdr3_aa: CASSLDVGTLLYEQYF; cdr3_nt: TGTGCCAGCAGCTTGGATGTGGGGACACTCCTCTACGAGCAGTACTTC
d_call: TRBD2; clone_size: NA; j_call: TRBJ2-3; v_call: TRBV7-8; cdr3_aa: CASSLVLAGTDTQYF; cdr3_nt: TGTGCCAGCAGCTTAGTACTAGCGGGGACAGATACGCAGTATTTT
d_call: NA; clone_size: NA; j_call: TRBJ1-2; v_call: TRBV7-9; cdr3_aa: CASSSLPYGYTF; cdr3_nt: TGTGCCAGCAGCTCACTTCCCTATGGCTACACCTTC
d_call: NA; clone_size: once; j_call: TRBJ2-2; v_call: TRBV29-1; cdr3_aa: CSVAGTTGELFF; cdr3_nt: TGCAGCGTTGCCGGGACAACCGGGGAGCTGTTTTTT
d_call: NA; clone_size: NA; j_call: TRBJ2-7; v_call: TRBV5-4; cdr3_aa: CASSLEGPTYEQYF; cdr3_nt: TGTGCCAGCAGCTTGGAAGGACCTACCTACGAGCAGTACTTC
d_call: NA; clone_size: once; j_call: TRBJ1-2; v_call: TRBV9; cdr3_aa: CASSAQGQDGYTF; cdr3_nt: TGTGCCAGCAGCGCCCAGGGTCAGGATGGCTACACCTTC
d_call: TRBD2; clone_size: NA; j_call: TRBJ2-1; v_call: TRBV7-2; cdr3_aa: CASSFRRGGRDEQFF; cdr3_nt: TGTGCCAGCAGCTTTCGGCGGGGGGGCAGGGATGAGCAGTTCTTC
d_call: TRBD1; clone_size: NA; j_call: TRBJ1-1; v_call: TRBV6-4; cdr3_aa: CASPTGLLGMNTEAFF; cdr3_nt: TGTGCCAGCCCGACAGGGTTGCTGGGGATGAACACTGAAGCTTTCTTT
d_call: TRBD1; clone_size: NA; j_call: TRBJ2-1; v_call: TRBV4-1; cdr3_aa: CASSHTGGNEQFF; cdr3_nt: TGCGCCAGCAGCCATACAGGGGGCAATGAGCAGTTCTTC
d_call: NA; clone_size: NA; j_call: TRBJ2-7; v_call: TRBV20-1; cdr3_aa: CSAGSSGEQYF; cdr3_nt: TGCAGTGCGGGCTCATCGGGCGAGCAGTACTTC
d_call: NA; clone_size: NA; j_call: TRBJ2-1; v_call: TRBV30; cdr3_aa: CAWGDTHEQFF; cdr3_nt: TGTGCCTGGGGAGACACCCATGAGCAGTTCTTC
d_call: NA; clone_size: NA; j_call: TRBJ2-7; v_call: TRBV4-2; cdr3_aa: CASSQDGYEQYF; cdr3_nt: TGTGCCAGCAGCCAAGATGGGTACGAGCAGTACTTC
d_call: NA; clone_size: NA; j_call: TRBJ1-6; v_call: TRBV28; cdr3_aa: CATSTLDSPLHF; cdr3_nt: TGTGCCACCTCAACACTAGACTCACCCCTCCACTTT
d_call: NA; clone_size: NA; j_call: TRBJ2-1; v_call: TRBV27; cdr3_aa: CASSLGSGINEQFF; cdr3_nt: TGTGCCAGCAGTTTAGGGAGCGGTATTAATGAGCAGTTCTTC
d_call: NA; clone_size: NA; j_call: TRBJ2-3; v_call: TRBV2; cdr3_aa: CASSFLSESSTDTQYF; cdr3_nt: TGTGCCAGCAGTTTTCTTTCAGAATCCTCCACAGATACGCAGTATTTT